Listed below are T cell receptor beta chains from one sample, sequenced in a study of identical twins. TCRdb fed the 5' RACE reads into MiXCR, producing one record per CDR3 protein. Among 450,000 or so distinct CDR3 sequences listed, approximately 15% were seen once. These data were also filed under a second study, of yellow fever vaccine responses in identical twins.

The sample comprised CD4+ T cells sorted from blood. The receptors derive from a woman younger than 30 in good health. Each CDR3 is given with its conserved first and last residue. Fields, in order: J gene, V gene, D gene, clone size, CDR3 DNA, CDR3 protein. The D gene is left open where the match is weak. Clone sizes are given selectively: once, few, many, or a class where the clone is expanded.

j_gene: TRBJ1-2
v_gene: TRBV6-1
d_gene: .
abundance: few
CDR3nt: TGTGCCAGCAGCGCCTCGGGAAGGGGGGTAGGCTACACCTTC
CDR3aa: CASSASGRGVGYTF

j_gene: TRBJ2-7
v_gene: TRBV28
d_gene: TRBD2
abundance: .
CDR3nt: TGTGCCAGCAGTTTTAGCGGGACCCACTACGAGCAGTACTTC
CDR3aa: CASSFSGTHYEQYF

j_gene: TRBJ2-7
v_gene: TRBV5-5
d_gene: TRBD2
abundance: .
CDR3nt: TGTGCCAGCAGCTTCCCTACGGGGGGGCCCTACGAGCAGTACTTC
CDR3aa: CASSFPTGGPYEQYF

j_gene: TRBJ2-2
v_gene: TRBV10-1
d_gene: .
abundance: .
CDR3nt: TGCGCCAGCAGTGAGGTTGGGACCCTGAACACCGGGGAGCTGTTTTTT
CDR3aa: CASSEVGTLNTGELFF

j_gene: TRBJ2-7
v_gene: TRBV5-1
d_gene: TRBD2
abundance: many
CDR3nt: TGCGCCAGCAGCTTGGGTAGCGGGAGCCACGAGCAGTACTTC
CDR3aa: CASSLGSGSHEQYF

j_gene: TRBJ1-3
v_gene: TRBV7-2
d_gene: .
abundance: .
CDR3nt: TGTGCCAGCAGCTTATCGGAATTGGGACAAAGCAGAGGAAACACCATATATTTT
CDR3aa: CASSLSELGQSRGNTIYF

j_gene: TRBJ1-2
v_gene: TRBV5-1
d_gene: TRBD1
abundance: .
CDR3nt: TGCGCCAGCAGGCCTAGACAGGGGGATTATGGCTACACCTTC
CDR3aa: CASRPRQGDYGYTF

j_gene: TRBJ2-1
v_gene: TRBV12-3/TRBV12-4
d_gene: .
abundance: many
CDR3nt: TGTGCCAGCAGTGCCCTTAATGAGCAGTTCTTC
CDR3aa: CASSALNEQFF

j_gene: TRBJ2-2
v_gene: TRBV10-1
d_gene: .
abundance: .
CDR3nt: TGCGCCAGCAGTGGACGCCTAGTCACCGGGGAGCTGTTTTTT
CDR3aa: CASSGRLVTGELFF

j_gene: TRBJ2-3
v_gene: TRBV7-8
d_gene: TRBD2
abundance: few
CDR3nt: TGTGCCAGCAGCTTCGTGACTAGCGGAATTAGCACAGATACGCAGTATTTT
CDR3aa: CASSFVTSGISTDTQYF

j_gene: TRBJ2-1
v_gene: TRBV5-1
d_gene: .
abundance: many
CDR3nt: TGCGCCAGCAGTCAAGACGGGACACGATACAATGAGCAGTTCTTC
CDR3aa: CASSQDGTRYNEQFF

j_gene: TRBJ2-7
v_gene: TRBV7-2
d_gene: TRBD2
abundance: .
CDR3nt: TGTGCCAGCAGCTTATCCGGGGGGGAAACCTACGAGCAGTACTTC
CDR3aa: CASSLSGGETYEQYF

j_gene: TRBJ2-1
v_gene: TRBV29-1
d_gene: .
abundance: few
CDR3nt: TGCAGCGTTCTCGCGGCGTCCTACAATGAGCAGTTCTTC
CDR3aa: CSVLAASYNEQFF

j_gene: TRBJ1-5
v_gene: TRBV28
d_gene: .
abundance: .
CDR3nt: TGTGCCAGCAGTTTAATGTGGACCGGAGACAATCAGCCCCAGCATTTT
CDR3aa: CASSLMWTGDNQPQHF

j_gene: TRBJ1-4
v_gene: TRBV2
d_gene: TRBD1
abundance: few
CDR3nt: TGTGCCAGCACGAACAGGGGGCTTTGGGAAAAACTGTTTTTT
CDR3aa: CASTNRGLWEKLFF

j_gene: TRBJ1-5
v_gene: TRBV29-1
d_gene: TRBD1
abundance: many
CDR3nt: TGCAGCGTAGCAGGACAGGGGGAACAGCCCCAGCATTTT
CDR3aa: CSVAGQGEQPQHF

j_gene: TRBJ1-2
v_gene: TRBV5-1
d_gene: TRBD1
abundance: .
CDR3nt: TGCGCCAGCAGCTTGTTAACCGGGACAGAGATCTATGGCTACACCTTC
CDR3aa: CASSLLTGTEIYGYTF

j_gene: TRBJ2-3
v_gene: TRBV5-1
d_gene: .
abundance: .
CDR3nt: TGCGCCAGCAGCGCGGGCTCGGCGGCAGATACGCAGTATTTT
CDR3aa: CASSAGSAADTQYF

j_gene: TRBJ1-2
v_gene: TRBV7-8
d_gene: .
abundance: .
CDR3nt: TGTGCCAGCAGCCCCTGGGGTGCGTCCGATGGCTACACCTTC
CDR3aa: CASSPWGASDGYTF

j_gene: TRBJ2-3
v_gene: TRBV20-1
d_gene: .
abundance: .
CDR3nt: TGCAGTGCTACCCCGGCAGAGAGCACAGATACGCAGTATTTT
CDR3aa: CSATPAESTDTQYF

j_gene: TRBJ1-1
v_gene: TRBV20-1
d_gene: TRBD1
abundance: many
CDR3nt: TGCAGTGCTACAGACAGGGAGCCTTTCTTT
CDR3aa: CSATDREPFF

j_gene: TRBJ2-2
v_gene: TRBV20-1
d_gene: .
abundance: few
CDR3nt: TGCAGTGCCGACGACACTAACACCGGGGAGCTGTTTTTT
CDR3aa: CSADDTNTGELFF

j_gene: TRBJ2-7
v_gene: TRBV5-1
d_gene: .
abundance: few
CDR3nt: TGCGCCAGCAGCTCACGGGAGAGCTACGAGCAGTACTTC
CDR3aa: CASSSRESYEQYF

j_gene: TRBJ2-1
v_gene: TRBV28
d_gene: TRBD1
abundance: many
CDR3nt: TGTGCCAGCAGTCCCCCCGGACAGGGAGGTTTCTTC
CDR3aa: CASSPPGQGGFF

j_gene: TRBJ1-2
v_gene: TRBV5-5
d_gene: .
abundance: .
CDR3nt: TGTGCCAGCAGCTCGAAGACAGTGGGCTACACCTTC
CDR3aa: CASSSKTVGYTF

j_gene: TRBJ1-1
v_gene: TRBV12-5
d_gene: .
abundance: .
CDR3nt: TGTGCTAGTGGTTCACTGAACACTGAAGCTTTCTTT
CDR3aa: CASGSLNTEAFF

j_gene: TRBJ2-1
v_gene: TRBV12-3/TRBV12-4
d_gene: TRBD1
abundance: .
CDR3nt: TGTGCCAGCAGTTTATGGCAGGGGGCTAGGAATGAGCAGTTCTTC
CDR3aa: CASSLWQGARNEQFF

j_gene: TRBJ2-5
v_gene: TRBV7-9
d_gene: .
abundance: .
CDR3nt: TGTGCCAGCAGCGGCTGGACGGACCAAGAGACCCAGTACTTC
CDR3aa: CASSGWTDQETQYF

j_gene: TRBJ2-1
v_gene: TRBV7-2
d_gene: TRBD1
abundance: few
CDR3nt: TGTGCCAGCAGCCTGGGACAGGAGCTATACAATGAGCAGTTCTTC
CDR3aa: CASSLGQELYNEQFF

j_gene: TRBJ1-2
v_gene: TRBV6-2/TRBV6-3
d_gene: .
abundance: few
CDR3nt: TGTGCCAGCAGCCACAGGTGGGGAATGGATGGCTACACCTTC
CDR3aa: CASSHRWGMDGYTF

j_gene: TRBJ2-2
v_gene: TRBV25-1
d_gene: .
abundance: .
CDR3nt: TGTGCCAGCAGTGAAAACCGGGACGCGAACACCGGGGAGCTGTTTTTT
CDR3aa: CASSENRDANTGELFF

j_gene: TRBJ2-1
v_gene: TRBV5-6
d_gene: TRBD2
abundance: .
CDR3nt: TGTGCCAGCAGCCGGGGGGAGGTTTTAGGCAATGAGCAGTTCTTC
CDR3aa: CASSRGEVLGNEQFF

j_gene: TRBJ2-7
v_gene: TRBV7-2
d_gene: .
abundance: .
CDR3nt: TGTGCCAGCAGCATCCGCGGTACCTACGAGCAGTACTTC
CDR3aa: CASSIRGTYEQYF

j_gene: TRBJ2-3
v_gene: TRBV20-1
d_gene: TRBD1
abundance: many
CDR3nt: TGCAGTGCTAGTGGACAGGGAAGGAGCACAACCGATACGCAGTATTTT
CDR3aa: CSASGQGRSTTDTQYF

j_gene: TRBJ1-5
v_gene: TRBV12-3/TRBV12-4
d_gene: .
abundance: .
CDR3nt: TGTGCCAGCAGTTGGGACGGGAATAGCAATCAGCCCCAGCATTTT
CDR3aa: CASSWDGNSNQPQHF

j_gene: TRBJ2-7
v_gene: TRBV5-1
d_gene: .
abundance: few
CDR3nt: TGCGCCAGCAGCTTGGCCTCGGGACACGAGCAGTACTTC
CDR3aa: CASSLASGHEQYF

j_gene: TRBJ1-5
v_gene: TRBV6-1
d_gene: TRBD1
abundance: .
CDR3nt: TGTGCCAGCAGTGAAGGCCAGGGGGGCAATCAGCCCCAGCATTTT
CDR3aa: CASSEGQGGNQPQHF

j_gene: TRBJ2-1
v_gene: TRBV7-9
d_gene: .
abundance: .
CDR3nt: TGTGCCAGCAGCTTAGTGTCTAGCGCTAATGAGCAGTTCTTC
CDR3aa: CASSLVSSANEQFF

j_gene: TRBJ1-5
v_gene: TRBV28
d_gene: TRBD1
abundance: few
CDR3nt: TGTGCCAGCAGTCAGAGGACAGGGGGCGGCAATCAGCCCCAGCATTTT
CDR3aa: CASSQRTGGGNQPQHF

j_gene: TRBJ1-4
v_gene: TRBV6-5
d_gene: TRBD1
abundance: .
CDR3nt: TGTGCCAGCAGTAACAGGGGTTTCTCTGAAAAACTGTTTTTT
CDR3aa: CASSNRGFSEKLFF

j_gene: TRBJ1-2
v_gene: TRBV11-1
d_gene: .
abundance: .
CDR3nt: TGTGCCAGCAGCTTAACAGGATTTGCTAACTATGGCTACACCTTC
CDR3aa: CASSLTGFANYGYTF

j_gene: TRBJ1-2
v_gene: TRBV6-5
d_gene: .
abundance: few
CDR3nt: TGTGCCAGCAGTTACCGGGAGTTGGAGGGCTACACCTTC
CDR3aa: CASSYRELEGYTF

j_gene: TRBJ1-3
v_gene: TRBV7-9
d_gene: .
abundance: few
CDR3nt: TGTGCCAGCAGCATACGGACTGGAAACACCATATATTTT
CDR3aa: CASSIRTGNTIYF

j_gene: TRBJ2-1
v_gene: TRBV7-9
d_gene: .
abundance: few
CDR3nt: TGTGCCAGCAGCAGCACCGACTATCTGTTTGGCAATGAGCAGTTCTTC
CDR3aa: CASSSTDYLFGNEQFF

j_gene: TRBJ2-1
v_gene: TRBV12-5
d_gene: TRBD2
abundance: few
CDR3nt: TGTGCTAGTGGGGACCGGACTAGCGGACAGACCTACAATGAGCAGTTCTTC
CDR3aa: CASGDRTSGQTYNEQFF

j_gene: TRBJ2-7
v_gene: TRBV4-2
d_gene: .
abundance: few
CDR3nt: TGTGCCAGCAGCCAAGATTCTCCAACAGGGAAGGGGTACGAGCAGTACTTC
CDR3aa: CASSQDSPTGKGYEQYF

j_gene: TRBJ2-7
v_gene: TRBV20-1
d_gene: TRBD1
abundance: few
CDR3nt: TGCAGTGCTACTTTAGACAGGGTCGAGCAGTACTTC
CDR3aa: CSATLDRVEQYF

j_gene: TRBJ2-4
v_gene: TRBV3-1
d_gene: .
abundance: once
CDR3nt: TGTGCCAGCAGCCAGGCCAGAATTGGAAACATTCAGTACTTC
CDR3aa: CASSQARIGNIQYF

j_gene: TRBJ2-7
v_gene: TRBV20-1
d_gene: TRBD2
abundance: .
CDR3nt: TGCAGTGCTAGAATGATAGCGGGAGCGGAGAACGAGCAGTACTTC
CDR3aa: CSARMIAGAENEQYF

j_gene: TRBJ2-3
v_gene: TRBV7-8
d_gene: .
abundance: many
CDR3nt: TGTGCCAGCAGCTTAGTCGGGCGGGCAGGCGAAGGGGGCACAGATACGCAGTATTTT
CDR3aa: CASSLVGRAGEGGTDTQYF

j_gene: TRBJ2-7
v_gene: TRBV28
d_gene: TRBD1
abundance: few
CDR3nt: TGTGCCAGCAGTTTACTGAACCTAGGACAGGGACGCGAGCAGTACTTC
CDR3aa: CASSLLNLGQGREQYF

j_gene: TRBJ2-2
v_gene: TRBV7-2
d_gene: .
abundance: few
CDR3nt: TGTGCCAGCAGCTTAGGCAGTACCGCCGGGGAGCTGTTTTTT
CDR3aa: CASSLGSTAGELFF

j_gene: TRBJ2-3
v_gene: TRBV4-3
d_gene: .
abundance: few
CDR3nt: TGCGCCAGCAGCCAAGGGGACTTCAACACAGATACGCAGTATTTT
CDR3aa: CASSQGDFNTDTQYF

j_gene: TRBJ2-5
v_gene: TRBV15
d_gene: .
abundance: few
CDR3nt: TGTGCCACCAGCACGCAGGGCTCGGGGGAGACCCAGTACTTC
CDR3aa: CATSTQGSGETQYF